The rows below give T cell receptor beta chains drawn from one sample of a study of T-cell reconstitution after alpha-beta-depleted transplantation in children. TCRdb itself ran the PCR reads through MiXCR, one entry per CDR3 protein. The table has 500,000 or so distinct CDR3 sequences, approximately 32% seen once. The sequenced sample was PBMCs from the stem cell graft donor, obtained from the stem cell graft. The source is a human donor who donated a stem cell graft to a child with aplastic anemia. Both conserved end residues are part of each CDR3.

>TRBJ1-3|TRBV3-1
CASSRVGNTIYF
>TRBJ2-5|TRBV6-2/TRBV6-3
CASSYPGDREYQETQYF
>TRBJ2-1|TRBV13
CASSRGGHEQFF
>TRBJ2-5|TRBV20-1
CSVSGEMYQETQYF
>TRBJ1-4|TRBV12-3/TRBV12-4
CASSSTGGFEKLFF
>TRBJ1-4|TRBV19
CASSPEEQNEKLFF
>TRBJ1-3|TRBV18
CASSPMTGVGNTIYF
>TRBJ2-1|TRBV6-6
CASSPEGLDYNEQFF
>TRBJ1-6|TRBV12-3/TRBV12-4
CASRPGSRNSPLHF
>TRBJ2-5|TRBV5-5
CASSSPDRGETQYF
>TRBJ1-5|TRBV19
CASSMVDRVNQPQHF
>TRBJ2-1|TRBV29-1
CSVNRDRGIEQFF
>TRBJ1-6|TRBV6-1
CASSPGASISPLHF
>TRBJ2-5|TRBV6-1
CASRRTMGLGETQYF
>TRBJ1-5|TRBV5-6
CASSLDRRSNQPQHF
>TRBJ2-3|TRBV7-2
CASSSLRDTQYF
>TRBJ1-1|TRBV20-1
CSARGSYTEAFF
>TRBJ2-3|TRBV10-3
CATNLLDTSPQYF
>TRBJ1-5|TRBV6-2/TRBV6-3
CASSYNRGLQPQHF
>TRBJ2-7|TRBV11-2
CASSLGRRSGLSTYEQYF
>TRBJ1-1|TRBV6-2/TRBV6-3
CASSYKGLNTEAFF
>TRBJ2-7|TRBV19
CASSITGIYEQYF
>TRBJ2-5|TRBV25-1
CASSEWGGVGRETQYF
>TRBJ1-1|TRBV13
CASSPSGQLNTEAFF
>TRBJ2-2|TRBV9
CASSGAGTGRTGELFF
>TRBJ1-2|TRBV29-1
CSVEAPGGGYTF
>TRBJ2-5|TRBV11-2
CASSLDRWTQYF
>TRBJ2-7|TRBV11-2
CASSLGPTYEQYF
>TRBJ1-2|TRBV18
CASSPSGSPEGYGYTF
>TRBJ2-5|TRBV12-3/TRBV12-4
CASSLDDTYQETQYF
>TRBJ1-2|TRBV5-1
CASSSGQVIGYTF
>TRBJ1-2|TRBV5-1
CASSLAGINYGYTF
>TRBJ1-5|TRBV6-1
CASTIGGKDNQPQHF
>TRBJ2-5|TRBV9
CASSPQPKLAEKETQYF
>TRBJ1-5|TRBV15
CATSNRGDSNQPQHF
>TRBJ1-1|TRBV7-8
CASSRGGNTEAFF
>TRBJ2-1|TRBV12-3/TRBV12-4
CASSFRGRALGEQFF